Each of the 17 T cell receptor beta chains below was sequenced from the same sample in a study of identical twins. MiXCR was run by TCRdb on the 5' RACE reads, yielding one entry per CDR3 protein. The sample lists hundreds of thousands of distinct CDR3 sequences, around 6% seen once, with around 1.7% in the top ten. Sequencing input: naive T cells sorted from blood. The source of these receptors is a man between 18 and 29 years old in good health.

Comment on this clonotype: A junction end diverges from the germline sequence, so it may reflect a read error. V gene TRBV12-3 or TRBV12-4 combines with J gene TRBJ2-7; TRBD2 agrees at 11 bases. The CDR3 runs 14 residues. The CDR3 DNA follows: TGTGCCAGCAGGTTAGCGGGAGGGCCGGGCGAGCAGTACTTC. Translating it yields CASRLAGGPGEQYF.

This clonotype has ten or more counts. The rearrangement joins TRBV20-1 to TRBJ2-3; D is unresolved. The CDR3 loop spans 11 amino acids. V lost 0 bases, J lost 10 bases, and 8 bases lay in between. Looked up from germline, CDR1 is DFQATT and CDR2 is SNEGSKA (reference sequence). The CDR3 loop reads CSARDLAAQYF. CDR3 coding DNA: TGCAGTGCTAGAGACCTCGCGGCGCAGTATTTT.

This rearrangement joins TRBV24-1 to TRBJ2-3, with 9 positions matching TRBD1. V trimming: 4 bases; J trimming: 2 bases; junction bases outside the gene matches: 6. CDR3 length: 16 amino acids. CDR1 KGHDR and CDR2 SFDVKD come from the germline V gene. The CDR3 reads CATSEGQGWDTDTQYF. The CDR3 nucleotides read TGTGCCACCAGTGAAGGACAGGGGTGGGACACAGATACGCAGTATTTT.

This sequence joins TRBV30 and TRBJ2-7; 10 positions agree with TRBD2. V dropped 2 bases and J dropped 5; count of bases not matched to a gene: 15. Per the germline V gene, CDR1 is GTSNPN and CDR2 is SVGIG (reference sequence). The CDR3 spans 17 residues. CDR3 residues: CAWSPAGRTSGADEQYF. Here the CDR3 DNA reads TGTGCCTGGAGTCCTGCTGGTAGGACTAGCGGAGCCGACGAGCAGTACTTC.

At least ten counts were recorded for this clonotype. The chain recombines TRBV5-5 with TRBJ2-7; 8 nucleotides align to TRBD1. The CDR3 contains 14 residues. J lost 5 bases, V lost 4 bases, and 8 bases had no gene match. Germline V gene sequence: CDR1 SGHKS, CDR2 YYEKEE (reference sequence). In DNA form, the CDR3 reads TGTGCCAGCAGCGTCCAGGGGGCGCTGAACGAGCAGTACTTC. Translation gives CASSVQGALNEQYF.

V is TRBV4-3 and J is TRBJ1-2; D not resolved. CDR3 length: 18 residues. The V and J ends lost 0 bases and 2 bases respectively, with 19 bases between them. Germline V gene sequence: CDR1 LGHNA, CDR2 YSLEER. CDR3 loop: CASSQDRQGSWSNYGYTF. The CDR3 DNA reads TGCGCCAGCAGCCAAGATCGTCAAGGGAGTTGGTCCAACTATGGCTACACCTTC.

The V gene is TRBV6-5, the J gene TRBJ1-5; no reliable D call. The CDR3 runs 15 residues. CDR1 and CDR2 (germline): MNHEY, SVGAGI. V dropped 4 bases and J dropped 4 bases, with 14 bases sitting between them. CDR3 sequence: CASSSLRARNQPQHF. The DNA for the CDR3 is TGTGCCAGCAGTTCCCTCCGGGCCCGTAATCAGCCCCAGCATTTT.

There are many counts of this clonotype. This CDR3 is CASSVNNEQFF. In DNA form, the CDR3 reads TGTGCCAGCAGCGTCAACAATGAGCAGTTCTTC. The chain has TRBV9 and TRBJ2-1; D not resolved. The CDR3 is made up of 11 amino acids. With 2 bases removed from V and 5 bases from J, the gap between germline ends came to 2 bases. The V gene's germline CDR1 is SGDLS and CDR2 YYNGEE.

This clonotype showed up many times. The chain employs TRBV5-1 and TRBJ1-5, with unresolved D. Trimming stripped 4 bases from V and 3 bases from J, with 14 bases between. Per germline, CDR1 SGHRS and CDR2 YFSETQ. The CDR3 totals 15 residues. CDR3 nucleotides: TGCGCCAGCAGCCCCAATACCGTGCTCAATCAGCCCCAGCATTTT. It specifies CASSPNTVLNQPQHF.

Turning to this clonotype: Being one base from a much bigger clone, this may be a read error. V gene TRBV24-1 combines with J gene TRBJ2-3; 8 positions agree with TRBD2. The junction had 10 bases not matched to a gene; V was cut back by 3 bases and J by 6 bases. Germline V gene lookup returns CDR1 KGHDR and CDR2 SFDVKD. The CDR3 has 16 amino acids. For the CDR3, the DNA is TGTGCCACCAGTGATCAACCAGCGGGAGTACGCGATACGCAGTATTTT. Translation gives CATSDQPAGVRDTQYF.

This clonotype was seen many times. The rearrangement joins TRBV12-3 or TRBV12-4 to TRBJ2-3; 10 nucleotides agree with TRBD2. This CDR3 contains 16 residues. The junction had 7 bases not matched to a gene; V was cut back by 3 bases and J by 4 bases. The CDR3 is CASSFAELAGSDTQYF. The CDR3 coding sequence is TGTGCCAGCAGTTTTGCCGAACTAGCGGGATCAGATACGCAGTATTTT.

CDR3: CASSFGVLEANVLTF. The CDR3 DNA reads as TGTGCCAGCAGTTTTGGAGTTTTAGAGGCCAACGTCCTGACTTTC. The chain is built from TRBV12-3 or TRBV12-4 and TRBJ2-6; no definite D call. V was clipped by 3 bases and J by 6 bases, with 12 bases between them. The CDR3 length is 15 residues.

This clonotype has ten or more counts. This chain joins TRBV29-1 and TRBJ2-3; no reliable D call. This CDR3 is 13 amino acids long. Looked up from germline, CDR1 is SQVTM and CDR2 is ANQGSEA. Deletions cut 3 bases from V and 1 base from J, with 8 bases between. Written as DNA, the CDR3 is TGCAGCGTTGATGTGGGCCGCACAGATACGCAGTATTTT. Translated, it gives CSVDVGRTDTQYF.

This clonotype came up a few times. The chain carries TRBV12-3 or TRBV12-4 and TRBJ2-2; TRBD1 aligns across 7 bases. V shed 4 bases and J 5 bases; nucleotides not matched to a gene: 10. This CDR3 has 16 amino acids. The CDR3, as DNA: TGTGCCAGCAGTTCGACAGGGCCTGATAGGACCGGGGAGCTGTTTTTT. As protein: CASSSTGPDRTGELFF.

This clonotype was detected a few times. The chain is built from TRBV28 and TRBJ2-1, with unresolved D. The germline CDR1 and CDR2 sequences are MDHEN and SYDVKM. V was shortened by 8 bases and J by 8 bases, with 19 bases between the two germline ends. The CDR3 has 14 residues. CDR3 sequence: CASYSGEPPYEQFF. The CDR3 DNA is TGTGCCAGCTACTCCGGTGAGCCCCCGTATGAGCAGTTCTTC.

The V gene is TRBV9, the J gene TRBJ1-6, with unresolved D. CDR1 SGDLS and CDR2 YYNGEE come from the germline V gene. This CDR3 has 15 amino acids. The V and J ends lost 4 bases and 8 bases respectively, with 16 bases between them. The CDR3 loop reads CASSPAPGPDSPLHF. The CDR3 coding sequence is TGTGCCAGCAGCCCCGCACCCGGGCCGGATTCACCCCTCCACTTT.

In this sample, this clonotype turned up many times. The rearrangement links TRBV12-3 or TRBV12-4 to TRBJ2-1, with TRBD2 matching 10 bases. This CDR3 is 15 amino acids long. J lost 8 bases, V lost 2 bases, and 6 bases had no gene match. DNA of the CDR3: TGTGCCAGCAGTTTAAGTTCTAGCGGGAGCTATGAGCAGTTCTTC. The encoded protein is CASSLSSSGSYEQFF.